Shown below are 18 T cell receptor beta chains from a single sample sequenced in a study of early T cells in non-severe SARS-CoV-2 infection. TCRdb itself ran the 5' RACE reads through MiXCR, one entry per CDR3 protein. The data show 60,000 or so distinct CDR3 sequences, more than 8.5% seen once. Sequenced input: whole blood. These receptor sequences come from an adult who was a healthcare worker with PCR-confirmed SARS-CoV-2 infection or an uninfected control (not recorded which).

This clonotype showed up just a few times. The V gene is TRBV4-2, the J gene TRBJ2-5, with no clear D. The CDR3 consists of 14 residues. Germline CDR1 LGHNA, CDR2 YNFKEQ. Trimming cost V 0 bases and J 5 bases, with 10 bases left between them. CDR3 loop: CASSQDLAVETQYF. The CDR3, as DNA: TGTGCCAGCAGCCAAGATCTTGCGGTGGAGACCCAGTACTTC.

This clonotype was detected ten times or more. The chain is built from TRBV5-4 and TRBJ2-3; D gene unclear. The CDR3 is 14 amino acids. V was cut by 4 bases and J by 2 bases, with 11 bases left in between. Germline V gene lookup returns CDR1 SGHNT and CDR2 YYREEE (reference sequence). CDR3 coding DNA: TGTGCCAGCAGCCCAGGCGGAACCACAGATACGCAGTATTTT. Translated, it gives CASSPGGTTDTQYF.

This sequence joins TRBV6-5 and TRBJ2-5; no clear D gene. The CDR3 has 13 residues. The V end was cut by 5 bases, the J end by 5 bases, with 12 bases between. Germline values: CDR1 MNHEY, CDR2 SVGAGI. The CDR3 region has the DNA TGTGCCAGCAGTCCCCAGCAGACGGAGACCCAGTACTTC. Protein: CASSPQQTETQYF.

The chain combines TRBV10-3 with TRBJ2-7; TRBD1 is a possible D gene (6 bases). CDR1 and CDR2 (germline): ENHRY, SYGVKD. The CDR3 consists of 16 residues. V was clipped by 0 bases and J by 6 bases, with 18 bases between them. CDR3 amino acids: CAISESWSRGEPEQYF. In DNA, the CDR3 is TGTGCCATCAGTGAGTCATGGTCCAGGGGCGAACCCGAGCAGTACTTC.

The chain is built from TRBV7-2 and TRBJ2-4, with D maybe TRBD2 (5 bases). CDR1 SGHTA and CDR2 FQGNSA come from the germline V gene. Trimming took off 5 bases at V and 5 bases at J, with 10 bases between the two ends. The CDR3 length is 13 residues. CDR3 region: CASSPGLENIQYF. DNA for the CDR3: TGTGCCAGCAGCCCAGGACTTGAAAACATTCAGTACTTC.

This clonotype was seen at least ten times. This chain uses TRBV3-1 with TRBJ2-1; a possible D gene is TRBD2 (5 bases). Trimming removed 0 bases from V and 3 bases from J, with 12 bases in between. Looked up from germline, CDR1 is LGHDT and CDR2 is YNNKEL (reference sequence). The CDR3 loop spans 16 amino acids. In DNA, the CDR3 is TGTGCCAGCAGCCAAGACATGAGCGGCCGCTACAATGAGCAGTTCTTC. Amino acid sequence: CASSQDMSGRYNEQFF.

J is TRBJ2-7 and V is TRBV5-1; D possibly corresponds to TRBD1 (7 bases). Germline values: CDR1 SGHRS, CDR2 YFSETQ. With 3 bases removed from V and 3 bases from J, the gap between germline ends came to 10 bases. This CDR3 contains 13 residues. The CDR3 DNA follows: TGCGCCAGCAGCTCGCAGGGGGGCTACGAGCAGTACTTC. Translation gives CASSSQGGYEQYF.

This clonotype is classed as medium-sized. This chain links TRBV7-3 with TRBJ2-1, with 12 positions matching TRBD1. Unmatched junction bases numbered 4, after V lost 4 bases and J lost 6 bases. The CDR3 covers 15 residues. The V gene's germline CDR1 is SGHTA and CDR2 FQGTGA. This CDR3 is CASSSGQGAGNEQFF. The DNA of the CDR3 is TGTGCCAGCAGCTCGGGACAGGGGGCCGGCAATGAGCAGTTCTTC.

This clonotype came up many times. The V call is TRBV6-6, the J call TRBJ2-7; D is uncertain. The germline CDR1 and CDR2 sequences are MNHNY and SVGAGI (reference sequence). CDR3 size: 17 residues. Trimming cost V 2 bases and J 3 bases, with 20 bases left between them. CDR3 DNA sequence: TGTGCCAGCAGTTACCCGACGACTCAAAACTCGCTCTACGAGCAGTACTTC. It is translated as CASSYPTTQNSLYEQYF.

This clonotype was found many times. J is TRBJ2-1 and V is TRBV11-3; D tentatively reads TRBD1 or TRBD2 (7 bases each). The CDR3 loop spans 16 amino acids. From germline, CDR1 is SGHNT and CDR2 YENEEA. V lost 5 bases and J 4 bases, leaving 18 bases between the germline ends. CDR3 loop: CASSQGGVSLYNEQFF. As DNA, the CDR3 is TGTGCCAGCAGCCAGGGGGGGGTATCCCTTTACAATGAGCAGTTCTTC.

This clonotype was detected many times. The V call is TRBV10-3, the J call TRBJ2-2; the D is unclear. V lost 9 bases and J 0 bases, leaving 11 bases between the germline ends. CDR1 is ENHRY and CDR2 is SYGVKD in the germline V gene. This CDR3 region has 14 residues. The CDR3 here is CAISSAANTGELFF. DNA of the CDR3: TGTGCCATATCGAGCGCCGCGAACACCGGGGAGCTGTTTTTT.

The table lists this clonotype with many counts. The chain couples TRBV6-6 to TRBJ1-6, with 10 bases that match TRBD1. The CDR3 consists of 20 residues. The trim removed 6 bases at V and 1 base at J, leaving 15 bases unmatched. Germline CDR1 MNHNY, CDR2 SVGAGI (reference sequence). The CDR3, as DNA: TGTGCCAGCAGCAACTTTGCGCCGACAGGGGGCAAGTCCTATAATTCACCCCTCCACTTT. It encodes CASSNFAPTGGKSYNSPLHF.

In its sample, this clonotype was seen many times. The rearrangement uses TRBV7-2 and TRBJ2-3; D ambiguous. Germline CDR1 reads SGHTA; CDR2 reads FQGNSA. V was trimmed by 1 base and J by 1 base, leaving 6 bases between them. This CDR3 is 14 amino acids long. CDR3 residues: CASSLGIGTDTQYF. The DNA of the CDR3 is TGTGCCAGCAGCTTAGGAATAGGCACAGATACGCAGTATTTT.

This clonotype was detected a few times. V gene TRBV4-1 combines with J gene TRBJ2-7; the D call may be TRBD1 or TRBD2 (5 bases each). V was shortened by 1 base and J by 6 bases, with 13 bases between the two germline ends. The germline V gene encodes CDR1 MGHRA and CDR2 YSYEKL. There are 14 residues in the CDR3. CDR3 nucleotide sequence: TGCGCCAGCAGCCAAGGGGACCCCCGTTTCGAGCAGTACTTC. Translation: CASSQGDPRFEQYF.

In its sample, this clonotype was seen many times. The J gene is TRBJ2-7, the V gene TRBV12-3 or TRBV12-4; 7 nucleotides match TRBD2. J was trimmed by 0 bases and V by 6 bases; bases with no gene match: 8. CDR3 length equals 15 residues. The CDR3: CASSQLATSSYEQYF. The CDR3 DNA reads TGTGCCAGCAGCCAACTAGCGACGAGCTCCTACGAGCAGTACTTC.

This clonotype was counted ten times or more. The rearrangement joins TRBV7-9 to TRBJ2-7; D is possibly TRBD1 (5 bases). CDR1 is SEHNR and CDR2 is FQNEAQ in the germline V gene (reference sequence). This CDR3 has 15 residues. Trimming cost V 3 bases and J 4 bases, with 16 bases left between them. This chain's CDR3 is CASSFDRSRGYEQYF. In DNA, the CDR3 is TGTGCCAGCAGCTTTGACCGGTCTAGGGGTTACGAGCAGTACTTC.

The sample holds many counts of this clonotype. CDR3 DNA: TGTGCCAGCAGTAGACGACAGGAGCAACCCCTCCACTTT. Protein sequence: CASSRRQEQPLHF. The rearrangement uses TRBV12-3 or TRBV12-4 and TRBJ1-6, with D maybe TRBD1 (6 bases). Trimming took 5 bases from V and 12 from J, leaving 14 bases between them. The CDR3 extends over 13 amino acids.

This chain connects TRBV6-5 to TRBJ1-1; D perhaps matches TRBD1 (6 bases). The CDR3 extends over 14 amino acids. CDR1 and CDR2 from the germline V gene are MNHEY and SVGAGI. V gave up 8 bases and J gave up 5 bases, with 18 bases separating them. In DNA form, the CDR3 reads TGTGCCAGCGGCGAATACAGGGCCGGGACTGAAGCTTTCTTT. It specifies CASGEYRAGTEAFF.